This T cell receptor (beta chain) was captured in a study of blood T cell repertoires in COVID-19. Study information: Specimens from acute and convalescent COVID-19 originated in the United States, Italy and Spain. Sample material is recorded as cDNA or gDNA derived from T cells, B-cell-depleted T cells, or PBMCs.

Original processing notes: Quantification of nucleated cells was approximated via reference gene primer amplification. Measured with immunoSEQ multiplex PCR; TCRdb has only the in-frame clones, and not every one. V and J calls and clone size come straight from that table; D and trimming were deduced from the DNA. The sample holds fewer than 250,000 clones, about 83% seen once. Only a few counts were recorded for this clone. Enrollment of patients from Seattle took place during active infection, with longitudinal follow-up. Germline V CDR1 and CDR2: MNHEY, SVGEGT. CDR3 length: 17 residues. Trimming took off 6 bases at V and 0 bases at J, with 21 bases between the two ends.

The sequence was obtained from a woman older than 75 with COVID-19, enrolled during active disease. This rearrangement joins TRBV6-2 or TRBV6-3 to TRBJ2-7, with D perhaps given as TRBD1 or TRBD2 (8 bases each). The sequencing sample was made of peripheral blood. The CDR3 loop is CASSREGGDRFSYEQYF. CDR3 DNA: TGTGCCAGCAGCCGGGAGGGGGGGGACAGGTTCTCCTACGAGCAGTACTTC.